Below, one TCR beta chain is given with its context. This clonotype counts as medium-sized (0.01 to 0.1%). No antigen is known for it. Within one base of it there is no much larger clone, and no base qualities were kept. The healthy controls were volunteers from a blood bank in Maryland, USA. TCR libraries for sorted subsets were made from 1 million sorted CD4+ or CD8+ T cells. PBMCs were separated from peripheral blood using Ficoll-Hypaque density gradient centrifugation and then cryopreserved in liquid nitrogen. Paired sorted CD4+ and CD8+ subsets came from healthy controls, HAM/TSP patients and MS patients. Its CDR3 holds 15 amino acids, cysteine through phenylalanine. Only CDR3 DNA is held: 45 bases, read in frame from base 1. Cut back by 5 bases and 3 bases, the V and J ends lie 15 bases apart. The germline V gene (reference sequence) provides CDR1 SEHNR and CDR2 FQNEAQ. This sample was included in a study of neurological immune-mediated disorders (dated 2019 in TCRdb). As for the study more broadly: Peripheral blood TCR-beta repertoires from HTLV-I-associated myelopathy (HAM/TSP) patients, multiple sclerosis patients and healthy controls were compared by UMI-based sequencing. Longitudinal samples, technical triplicates and paired sorted CD4+ and CD8+ T-cell subsets, alongside PBMC samples, were included among the roughly 98 TCR-beta libraries. The cohort included approximately 70 subjects: approximately 15 with HAM/TSP, about 34 with multiple sclerosis, and some 20 healthy controls. Results the study describes overall, beyond this receptor: TCR clonal expansion was highest in HAM/TSP patients and lowest in MS patients, with MS patients falling below even healthy controls. Expanded clones from different subjects shared no identical CDR3 amino acid sequences, which suggests that TCR-beta repertoires were private in all groups.

cDNA was synthesized by template-switch 5'RACE using a primer with a 10-nucleotide random unique molecular identifier that tagged each TCR transcript. Every sequencing run covered 15-18 subjects and yielded more than 160 million TCR-beta sequences. The RNeasy kit was used to extract total RNA. Using the KAPA Real-time Library Amplification kit, TCR-beta VDJ regions were amplified with primers for the TCR constant region and the 5'RACE anchor. A first PCR added sample indexes and Illumina adaptors, after which a second PCR increased the library yield. After Ampure bead purification, the TCR product of roughly 650 bp was size-selected on a 2% E-gel SizeSelection system. Library quality was checked on a Bioanalyzer, concentration was measured with Qubit, and libraries were quantified with the Kapa Library Quantification kit before pooling. An Illumina HiSeq 2500 was used to sequence the libraries paired-end at 2 x 150 bp. To increase sequence diversity, roughly 24-32% phiX was spiked into each library pool. For the original study's pipeline: The quality-filtered reads were processed with the UMI-based MiGEC pipeline, whose error correction step removed more than 80% of the raw TCR sequences. VDJ genes were aligned to IMGT germline references, and each clonotype was defined by a unique CDR3 amino acid sequence together with V-J genes. Clonal expansion, Shannon diversity and CDR3 relatedness (CalcPairwiseDistances, ClusterSamples) were evaluated with VDJtools, and phylogenetic trees were built with CLCbio workbench. Using coefficient-of-variation modelling across technical triplicates, the study counted a clone as expanded if it had at least 8 unique UMIs. TCRdb reanalyzed the raw reads on its own, using fastp at Q25 for trimming and MiXCR for clone calling, and kept in-frame beta chains. Here each entry gathers all rows of one CDR3 protein and keeps the most common genes and DNA. The V and J calls here are based on TCRdb, not the publication. This sample lists 15,000 to 20,000 distinct CDR3 sequences; roughly 10% were detected once. The biggest ten clones account for under 30% of the sample.

This TCR derives from a woman in her forties or fifties in good health. Sequenced sample: CD8+ T cells from blood. The rearrangement combines TRBV7-9 with TRBJ2-3; TRBD2 could be the D gene, as 5 bases match. The nucleotides read TGTGCCAGCAGCCCCACGGGGTCGGGGACAGATACGCAGTATTTT. Its protein product is CASSPTGSGTDTQYF. Extended through the reference TRBV7-9 and TRBJ2-3 proteins, this CDR3 yields the full variable domain: DTGVSQNPRHKITKRGQNVTFRCDPISEHNRLYWYRQTLGQGPEFLTYFQNEAQLEKSRLLSDRFSAERPKGSFSTLEIQRTEQGDSAMYLCASSPTGSGTDTQYFGPGTRLTVL.